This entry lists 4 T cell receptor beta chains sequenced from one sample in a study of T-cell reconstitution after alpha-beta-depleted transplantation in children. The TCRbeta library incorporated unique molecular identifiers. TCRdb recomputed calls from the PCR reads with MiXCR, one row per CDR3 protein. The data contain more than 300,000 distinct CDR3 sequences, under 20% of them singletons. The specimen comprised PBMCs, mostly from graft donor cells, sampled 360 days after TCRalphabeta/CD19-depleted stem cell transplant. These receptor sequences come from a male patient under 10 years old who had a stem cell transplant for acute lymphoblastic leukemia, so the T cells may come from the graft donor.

The CDR3 nucleotides are TGTGCCAGCAGTTTGGACGGTCGATATGGCTACACCTTC. Its protein is CASSLDGRYGYTF. The chain has TRBV12-3 or TRBV12-4 and TRBJ1-2; D unresolved. The V gene lost 3 bases and the J gene lost 5 bases, with 10 bases spanning the gap. This CDR3 comprises 13 residues.

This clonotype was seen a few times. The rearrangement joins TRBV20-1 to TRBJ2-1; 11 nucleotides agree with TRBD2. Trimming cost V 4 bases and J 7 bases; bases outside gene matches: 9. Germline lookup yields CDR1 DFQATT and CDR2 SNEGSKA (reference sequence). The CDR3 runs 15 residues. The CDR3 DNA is TGCAGTGCTAAATTAGCGGGAGGGTTCCATAATGAGCAGTTCTTC. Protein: CSAKLAGGFHNEQFF.

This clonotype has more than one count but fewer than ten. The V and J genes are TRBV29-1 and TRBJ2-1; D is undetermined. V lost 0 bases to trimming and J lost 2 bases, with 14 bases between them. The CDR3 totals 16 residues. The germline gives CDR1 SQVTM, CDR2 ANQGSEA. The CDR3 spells CSVEDGGVGPYNEQFF. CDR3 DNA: TGCAGCGTTGAAGATGGTGGGGTTGGGCCCTACAATGAGCAGTTCTTC.

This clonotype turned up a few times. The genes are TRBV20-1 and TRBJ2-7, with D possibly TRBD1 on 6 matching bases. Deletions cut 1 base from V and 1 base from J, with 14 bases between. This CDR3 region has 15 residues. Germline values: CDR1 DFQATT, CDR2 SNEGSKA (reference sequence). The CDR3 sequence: CSARGWLDRSYEQYF. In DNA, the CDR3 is TGCAGTGCTAGAGGATGGTTGGACAGATCCTACGAGCAGTACTTC.